This TCR beta chain was recovered during a study of blood T cells in healthy people across ages. Many counts were recorded for this clonotype. Primed by a sample-barcoded 5' primer and a J-beta primer mix, a second PCR proceeded for about 6 to 12 cycles. TCRdb used MiXCR to reprocess the 5' RACE reads, holding one entry per CDR3 protein. The data contain approximately 810,000 distinct CDR3 sequences, 29% of them singletons. Per germline, CDR1 SGHKS and CDR2 YYEKEE (reference sequence). CDR3 length: 15 residues. Losses at the gene ends were 5 bases for V and 2 bases for J; bases not matched to a gene: 9.

This chain joins TRBV5-5 and TRBJ2-5; TRBD2 agrees at 7 bases. The origin of this receptor is a woman of 80 years or more in good health. The specimen sequenced was blood. As DNA, the CDR3 is TGTGCCAGCAGTCCAGGATGGCGGGAGCAAGAGACCCAGTACTTC. Translation gives CASSPGWREQETQYF. The entire variable domain, with the rest obtained from reference TRBV5-5 and TRBJ2-5, is as follows: DAGVTQSPTHLIKTRGQQVTLRCSPISGHKSVSWYQQVLGQGPQFIFQYYEKEERGRGNFPDRFSARQFPNYSSELNVNALLLGDSALYLCASSPGWREQETQYFGPGTRLLVL.